Given below is one TCR beta chain in context. This entry belongs to a study of T cell responses to AZD1222 COVID-19 vaccine. Using immunoSEQ multiplex PCR, the repertoire was profiled, and TCRdb retains in-frame clones only, with some absent. The data hold some 64,000 clones, with less than 90% observed a single time. Germline V lookup: CDR1 MNHEY, CDR2 SVGAGI. The CDR3 is 15 residues long. Trimming removed 6 bases from V and 3 bases from J; junction bases left unmatched: 5. The sequenced sample was peripheral blood, obtained on day 0 of AZD1222 vaccination. The gene calls are TRBV6-5 and TRBJ1-3; 10 nucleotides line up with TRBD1. This receptor was obtained from an adult in good health. The CDR3 DNA is TGTGCCAGCAGCGGGGACAGGGGCGATGGAAACACCATATATTTT. This translates into CASSGDRGDGNTIYF.